The TCR beta chain described here comes from a study of Ad26.COV2.S vaccination and SARS-CoV-2 variants. Stated treatment: about 20 received Ad26.COV2.S at low or high dose, single or two shots; several received placebo; per-sample allocation not given. The investigators took samples on day 63 after the first vaccine or placebo injection. Using immunoSEQ multiplex PCR, the repertoire was profiled, and TCRdb retains in-frame clones only, with some absent. Of around 370,000 clones listed, around 83% were seen once; the top ten hold around 3.3%. The CDR3 has 15 residues. Germline CDR1 reads SGHVS; CDR2 reads FNYEAQ. Between the trimmed V and J ends, which lost 1 base and 9 bases, there was a span of 16 bases.

This TCR was recovered from a person between 18 and 60 years old who received the Ad26.COV2.S COVID-19 vaccine or a placebo. The chain recombines TRBV7-6 with TRBJ2-1; TRBD1 is a possible D gene (7 bases). Sequenced material: peripheral blood, taken in a trial of Ad26.COV2.S vaccine versus placebo. Here the CDR3 DNA reads TGTGCCAGCAGCTTAGTTGGAGGGGGCAGGGGTGAGCAGTTCTTC. It yields the protein CASSLVGGGRGEQFF.